Following are 26 T cell receptor beta chains from one sample sequenced in a study of T-cell reconstitution after alpha-beta-depleted transplantation in children. The authors prepared the TCRbeta library with unique molecular identifiers. TCRdb re-derived calls from the PCR reads in MiXCR, one entry per CDR3 protein. The sample carries about 500,000 distinct CDR3 sequences, approximately 32% recorded once. The sample was PBMCs from the stem cell graft donor, taken from the stem cell graft. The receptors stem from a human donor who donated a stem cell graft to a child with aplastic anemia.

The chain carries TRBV7-2 and TRBJ1-1; D is uncertain. The CDR3 consists of 15 residues. Trimming pared 1 base from V and 1 base from J, leaving 10 bases between. Germline V gene sequence: CDR1 SGHTA, CDR2 FQGNSA. CDR3 sequence (DNA): TGTGCCAGCAGCTTAGTGGGAGAGCCGAACACTGAAGCTTTCTTT. Its protein product is CASSLVGEPNTEAFF.

The chain uses TRBV6-2 or TRBV6-3 and TRBJ1-2; D ambiguous. V lost 5 bases and J 5 bases, leaving 12 bases between the germline ends. This CDR3 spans 13 amino acids. Germline V gene data show CDR1 as MNHEY and CDR2 as SVGEGT. The DNA for the CDR3 is TGTGCCAGCAGTCGCCGGGCCACATATGGCTACACCTTC. Amino acid sequence: CASSRRATYGYTF.

This clonotype has more than one count but fewer than ten. V and J are TRBV6-2 or TRBV6-3 and TRBJ1-2; possible D gene TRBD1, 5 bases. Trimming left V 4 bases short and J 4 bases short, with 22 bases between. The CDR3 sequence is 17 residues long. Per germline, CDR1 MNHEY and CDR2 SVGEGT. In nucleotides, the CDR3 is TGTGCCAGCAGTTTGTCGGGCGGGGGGACGACCCCCTATGGCTACACCTTC. This codes for CASSLSGGGTTPYGYTF.

This clonotype has only a few counts. This chain connects TRBV7-2 to TRBJ2-5; D is tentatively TRBD1 or TRBD2 (5 bases each). The germline CDR1 and CDR2 sequences are SGHTA and FQGNSA. CDR3 length equals 17 residues. V shed 5 bases and J shed 0 bases, with 19 bases lying between them. DNA for the CDR3: TGTGCCAGCAGCACGCGACTCCATAGGGACCACCAAGAGACCCAGTACTTC. This sequence encodes CASSTRLHRDHQETQYF.

In this sample, this clonotype turned up a few times. The chain carries TRBV7-9 and TRBJ2-5; tentatively, D is TRBD2 (6 bases). CDR1 is SEHNR, CDR2 FQNEAQ, per germline (reference sequence). V was trimmed by 8 bases and J by 7 bases, leaving 23 bases between them. The CDR3 consists of 15 residues. CDR3 region: CASSSEGAVQRTQYF. DNA of the CDR3: TGTGCCAGCTCGTCGGAGGGAGCCGTCCAAAGGACCCAGTACTTC.

Sample share makes this clonotype medium-sized. The chain's CDR3 is CASSLGQGAGETQYF. The DNA for the CDR3 is TGTGCCAGCAGCTTGGGACAGGGGGCTGGAGAGACCCAGTACTTC. The chain combines TRBV12-3 or TRBV12-4 with TRBJ2-5, with 12 bases lining up with TRBD1. This CDR3 comprises 15 residues. V dropped 6 bases and J dropped 4; count of bases not matched to a gene: 6.

CDR3: CASSGMLTSGTDTQYF. The CDR3 DNA reads as TGTGCCAGCAGCGGCATGCTGACTAGCGGCACAGATACGCAGTATTTT. This rearrangement joins TRBV2 to TRBJ2-3; 8 nucleotides match TRBD2. This CDR3 is built from 16 residues. J gave up 1 base and V 6 bases, and 9 bases lay outside the gene matches. Germline values: CDR1 SNHLY, CDR2 FYNNEI.

This clonotype has ten or more counts. V and J are TRBV30 and TRBJ2-7, with 9 bases identical to TRBD1. This CDR3 has 14 amino acids. With V trimmed by 0 bases and J by 3 bases, 3 bases remained unmatched. Germline CDR1 reads GTSNPN; CDR2 reads SVGIG (reference sequence). The CDR3 loop is CAWSVSTGGYEQYF. CDR3 DNA sequence: TGTGCCTGGAGTGTATCGACAGGGGGCTACGAGCAGTACTTC.

The chain joins TRBV4-1 to TRBJ2-3, with TRBD1 as a possible D gene (5 bases). V lost 5 bases, J lost 4 bases, and 16 bases lay in between. CDR1 and CDR2 from the germline V gene are MGHRA and YSYEKL. The CDR3 has 15 residues. Here the CDR3 DNA reads TGCGCCAGCAGCGCCCAGGGAAGCTACTCAGATACGCAGTATTTT. Protein: CASSAQGSYSDTQYF.

The chain joins TRBV29-1 to TRBJ1-2; no reliable D call. The length of the CDR3 is 13 residues. Per germline, CDR1 SQVTM and CDR2 ANQGSEA. V was cut by 6 bases and J by 1 base, with 12 bases left in between. The CDR3: CSVANPNNYGYTF. DNA for the CDR3: TGCAGCGTCGCCAACCCAAATAACTATGGCTACACCTTC. The entire variable domain, with the rest obtained from reference TRBV29-1 and TRBJ1-2, is as follows: SAVISQKPSRDICQRGTSLTIQCQVDSQVTMMFWYRQQPGQSLTLIATANQGSEATYESGFVIDKFPISRPNLTFSTLTVSNMSPEDSSIYLCSVANPNNYGYTFGSGTRLTVV.

This chain connects TRBV30 to TRBJ2-2; tentatively, D is TRBD1 or TRBD2 (5 bases each). The V gene lost 3 bases and the J gene lost 6 bases, with 11 bases spanning the gap. The CDR3 has 13 residues. Germline CDR1 GTSNPN, CDR2 SVGIG (reference sequence). Here the CDR3 reads CAWSLRGAGELFF. CDR3 coding DNA: TGTGCCTGGAGCCTACGGGGCGCCGGGGAGCTGTTTTTT.

This clonotype occurred a few times. The chain is built from TRBV6-5 and TRBJ2-6, with D unresolved. Germline V gene sequence: CDR1 MNHEY, CDR2 SVGAGI. The CDR3 spans 18 residues. V was clipped by 3 bases and J by 1 base, with 16 bases between them. The CDR3 region has the DNA TGTGCCAGCAGTTATTCACGTGATGTGGGGTCTGGGGCCAACGTCCTGACTTTC. Amino acid sequence: CASSYSRDVGSGANVLTF.

In this sample, this clonotype turned up a few times. V is TRBV7-2 and J is TRBJ2-5; D remains unclear. Trimming took 5 bases from V and 3 from J, leaving 16 bases between them. CDR3 length equals 15 residues. Looked up from germline, CDR1 is SGHTA and CDR2 is FQGNSA. Here the CDR3 reads CASSDFMGFEETQYF. As DNA, the CDR3 is TGTGCCAGCAGCGACTTTATGGGATTCGAAGAGACCCAGTACTTC.

The chain carries TRBV29-1 and TRBJ2-3, with D uncertain. V was trimmed by 3 bases and J by 0 bases, leaving 10 bases between them. There are 14 residues in the CDR3. CDR1 and CDR2 (germline): SQVTM, ANQGSEA. The CDR3 spells CSVDLGSSTDTQYF. The CDR3 DNA sequence: TGCAGCGTTGACCTGGGGTCTAGCACAGATACGCAGTATTTT.

This clonotype has only a few counts. The V gene is TRBV20-1, the J gene TRBJ2-1; 7 nucleotides agree with TRBD2. CDR1 is DFQATT, CDR2 SNEGSKA, per germline (reference sequence). The junction had 7 bases not matched to a gene; V was cut back by 1 base and J by 1 base. The CDR3 extends over 16 amino acids. CDR3 residues: CSARGSGRESYNEQFF. CDR3 in DNA: TGCAGTGCTAGAGGGAGTGGGCGGGAGTCCTACAATGAGCAGTTCTTC.

This clonotype appeared a few times. The chain combines TRBV19 with TRBJ2-1; 8 bases are shared with TRBD2. CDR1 is LNHDA, CDR2 SQIVND, per germline (reference sequence). Trimming removed 3 bases from V and 7 bases from J; junction bases left unmatched: 5. This CDR3 comprises 14 residues. CDR3 coding DNA: TGTGCCAGTAGTATGGGCGCGGGAGGAAATGAGCAGTTCTTC. It codes for CASSMGAGGNEQFF.

The chain carries TRBV25-1 and TRBJ2-3, with a tentative D call TRBD2 (6 bases). V was cut by 3 bases and J by 2 bases, with 12 bases left in between. This CDR3 has 15 amino acids. CDR1 and CDR2 from the germline V gene are MGHDK and SYGVNS. The CDR3 DNA reads TGTGCCAGCAGTGATTCTGGCGGGATCACAGATACGCAGTATTTT. It is translated as CASSDSGGITDTQYF.

This clonotype has more than one count but fewer than ten. The rearrangement joins TRBV5-1 to TRBJ2-7, with 7 bases identical to TRBD2. In germline, CDR1 is SGHRS, CDR2 YFSETQ. With 0 bases clipped from V and 2 bases from J, the junction kept 5 bases outside the gene matches. The CDR3 extends over 15 amino acids. The CDR3 DNA follows: TGCGCCAGCAGCTTGGATGCGGGGGATCCCTACGAGCAGTACGTC. This gives the protein CASSLDAGDPYEQYV.

This sequence joins TRBV20-1 and TRBJ1-1, with 7 bases matching TRBD1. Germline-derived CDR1 and CDR2 are DFQATT and SNEGSKA (reference sequence). V lost 3 bases, J lost 1 base, and 5 bases stayed unmatched. CDR3 size: 14 residues. CDR3: CSASRTGQNTEAFF. As DNA, the CDR3 is TGCAGTGCTAGTCGGACAGGCCAGAACACTGAAGCTTTCTTT.

The chain has TRBV7-2 and TRBJ2-2; no clear D. Trimming shortened V by 2 bases and J by 5 bases, and 6 bases separated the two germline ends. The CDR3 is 13 amino acids. Germline lookup yields CDR1 SGHTA and CDR2 FQGNSA. The CDR3 bases are TGTGCCAGCAGCTTATTGCAGACCGGGGAGCTGTTTTTT. Translating it yields CASSLLQTGELFF.

The chain is built from TRBV2 and TRBJ2-3; TRBD2 matches 7 bases. Trimming cost V 6 bases and J 8 bases; bases outside gene matches: 8. CDR3 length equals 13 residues. CDR1 and CDR2 (germline): SNHLY, FYNNEI. The CDR3 protein is CASSPSGMVTQYF. DNA of the CDR3: TGTGCCAGCAGCCCCAGCGGGATGGTTACGCAGTATTTT.

This clonotype came up a few times. CDR3: CASGFGTGGEETQYF. CDR3 in DNA: TGTGCCAGCGGATTCGGGACAGGCGGAGAAGAGACCCAGTACTTC. The rearrangement links TRBV6-1 to TRBJ2-5, with 8 bases identical to TRBD1. J gave up 3 bases and V 8 bases, and 11 bases lay outside the gene matches. This CDR3 region has 15 residues. Germline CDR1 MNHNS, CDR2 SASEGT.

The genes are TRBV7-2 and TRBJ1-5; unclear D gene. The CDR3 has 16 residues. V gave up 1 base and J gave up 0 bases, with 10 bases separating them. Per the germline V gene, CDR1 is SGHTA and CDR2 is FQGNSA. CDR3 in amino acids: CASSLGYVRSNQPQHF. The CDR3 DNA follows: TGTGCCAGCAGCTTAGGATACGTTCGTAGCAATCAGCCCCAGCATTTT.

This chain joins TRBV20-1 and TRBJ2-3; no reliable D call. Germline assignment: CDR1 DFQATT and CDR2 SNEGSKA (reference sequence). The CDR3 has 12 amino acids. Trimming cost V 0 bases and J 2 bases, with 3 bases left between them. The CDR3 spells CSARDNTDTQYF. As DNA, the CDR3 is TGCAGTGCTAGAGACAACACAGATACGCAGTATTTT.

The chain is built from TRBV7-2 and TRBJ1-4; 12 nucleotides align to TRBD1. The CDR3 runs 15 residues. V dropped 2 bases and J dropped 8; count of bases not matched to a gene: 3. CDR1 is SGHTA and CDR2 is FQGNSA in the germline V gene. This CDR3 reads CASSLLGTGGEKLFF. CDR3 DNA: TGTGCCAGCAGCTTACTCGGGACAGGGGGCGAAAAACTGTTTTTT.

This clonotype came up a few times. The V call is TRBV10-1, the J call TRBJ2-7; D uncertain. Trimming took off 1 base at V and 7 bases at J, with 11 bases between the two ends. This CDR3 has 13 amino acids. In germline, CDR1 is WNHNN, CDR2 SYGVQD (reference sequence). The CDR3 here is CASSECAEREQYV. As DNA, the CDR3 is TGCGCCAGCAGTGAGTGTGCTGAGAGGGAGCAGTACGTC.